This T cell receptor (beta chain) appears in the sequencing data of a study of graft-versus-host responses after intestinal transplantation. For the study at large: Recipients uniformly received anti-thymocyte globulin induction, followed by tacrolimus and steroids for three to four years. Study-level results: Allografts from individuals with graft-donor T cell macrochimerism displayed high graft-versus-host to host-versus-graft clonal ratios. Levels of circulating GvH clones at their peak were associated with early post-transplant HvG declines.

CDR1 and CDR2 from the germline V gene are MGHRA and YSYEKL. The V end lost 0 bases, the J end lost 0 bases, and 20 bases lay between the germline ends. This CDR3 contains 19 residues. Comments on this clone: Its specificity is unknown.

Sequenced by immunoSEQ multiplex PCR; TCRdb stores in-frame clones only, minus some. The data hold some 39,000 clones, with more than 90% observed a single time. The chain combines TRBV4-1 with TRBJ1-1, with a weak D call TRBD1 (6 bases). Material: unstimulated CD8+ T cells sorted from spleen or lymph node cells, obtained before transplant. This clonotype was sampled from a human donor who was the organ donor for an intestinal transplant. This CDR3 reads CASSQDSGPGQIMNTEAFF. The CDR3 region has the DNA TGCGCCAGCAGCCAAGATAGTGGCCCGGGACAAATTATGAACACTGAAGCTTTCTTT.